This TCR beta chain was identified during a study of post-analysis software for immune sequencing data. About the research overall: Progressive-relapsing, secondary progressive and relapsing-remitting multiple sclerosis were among the disease courses included.

cDNA libraries for TCR beta contained unique molecular identifiers. T cells numbering 1 to 10 million yielded cDNA molecules that totaled roughly 500,000. TCRdb recomputed calls from the PCR reads with MiXCR, one row per CDR3 protein. Of about 460,000 distinct CDR3 sequences detected, 40% to 55% appear once; the ten largest clones hold 9.5% to 13%. This clonotype was seen a handful of times. Antigen: not known. General study findings and limits: Significantly lower normalized Chao1 diversity was seen in multiple sclerosis patients than in controls. By F measure, samples from a shared preparation batch strongly co-clustered. Five or six TRBV segments were more frequent in patients than controls; TRBV5-6, TRBV5-1 and TRBV20-1 belonged to this group.

Germline-derived CDR1 and CDR2 are MNHNY and SVGAGI (reference sequence). The CDR3 contains 14 residues. V shed 7 bases and J shed 4 bases, with 14 bases lying between them. The receptor's source is a girl aged 5 to 17 with multiple sclerosis. Sequenced sample: blood. The chain uses TRBV6-6 and TRBJ2-1; D remains ambiguous. The CDR3 region is CASTRTELYNEQFF. The CDR3 nucleotides read TGTGCCAGCACTCGGACGGAATTATACAATGAGCAGTTCTTC.